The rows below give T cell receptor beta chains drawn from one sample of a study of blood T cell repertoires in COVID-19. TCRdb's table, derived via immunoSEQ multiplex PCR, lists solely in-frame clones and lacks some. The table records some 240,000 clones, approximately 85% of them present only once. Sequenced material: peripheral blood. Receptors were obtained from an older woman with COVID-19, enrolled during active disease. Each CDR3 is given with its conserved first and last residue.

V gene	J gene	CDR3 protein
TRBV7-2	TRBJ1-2	CASTLVGVGYTF
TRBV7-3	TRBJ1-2	CASSLGPQGEGYTF
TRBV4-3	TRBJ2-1	CASSQATSSYNEQFF
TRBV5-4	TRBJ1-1	CASSPRRETEAFF
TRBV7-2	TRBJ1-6	CASSLGASSYNSPLHF
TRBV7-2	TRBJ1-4	CASSAAPEKLFF
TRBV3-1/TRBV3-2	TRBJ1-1	CASSLDRGLEF
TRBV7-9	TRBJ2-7	CASSLGANTYEQYF
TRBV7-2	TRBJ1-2	CASSLVTQGRSYGYTF
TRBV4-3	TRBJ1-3	CASSQDFLGRNRNTIYF
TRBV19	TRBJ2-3	CASSIDRHTDTQYF
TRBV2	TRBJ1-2	CARDGANLNYGYTF
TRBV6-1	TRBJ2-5	CASSGRLAGAVETQYF
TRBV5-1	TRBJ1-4	CASSLDQGEDEKLFF
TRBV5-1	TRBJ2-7	CASSLGLLQARSYEQYF
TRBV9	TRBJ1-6	CASSVGRDRESPLHF
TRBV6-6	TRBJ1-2	CASSHPGQGGGNYGYTF
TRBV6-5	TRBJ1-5	CASSYSYSFNQPQHF
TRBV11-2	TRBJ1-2	CASISLRGTGSGYTF
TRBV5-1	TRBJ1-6	CASSPGGTEINSPLHF
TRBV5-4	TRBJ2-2	CASSTRDRGHTGELFF
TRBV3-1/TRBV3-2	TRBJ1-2	CASSQVGQTLGYGYTF
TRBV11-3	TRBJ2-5	CASSPRYRDRGRETQYF
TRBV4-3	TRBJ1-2	CASSQSGGGTQYGYTF
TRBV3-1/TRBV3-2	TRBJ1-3	CASSRGQGGNTIYF
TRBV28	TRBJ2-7	CASNTPSGSLYEQYF
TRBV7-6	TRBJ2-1	CASSLGGWVGGHSYNEQFF
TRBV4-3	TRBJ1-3	CASSQDRGIGNTIYF
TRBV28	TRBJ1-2	CASSPPGTGTNYGYTF
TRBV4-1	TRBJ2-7	CASSPRLSFTLYEQYF
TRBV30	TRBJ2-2	CAWTRWDYLTGELFF
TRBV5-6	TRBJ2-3	CASSTPSGSLSDTQYF
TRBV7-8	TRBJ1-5	CASSLGPQNNQPQHF
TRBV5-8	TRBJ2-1	CASSLAFGRDSKNEQFF
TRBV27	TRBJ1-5	CASSLRQGRGNQPQHF
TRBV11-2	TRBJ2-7	CASSTRPFQDEQYF
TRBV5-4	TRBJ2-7	CASSRDRAPSDEQYF
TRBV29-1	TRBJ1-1	CSVAQRSNTEAFF
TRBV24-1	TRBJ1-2	CATSRDSYGYTF
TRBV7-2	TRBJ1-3	CASSLSGNSGNTIYF
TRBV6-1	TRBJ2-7	CASSELGRPLGYF
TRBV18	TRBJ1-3	CASSPGQTGNTIYF
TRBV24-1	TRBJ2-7	CATSDWAASGVYEQYF
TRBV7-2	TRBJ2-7	CASSLPGTGGFSYEQYF
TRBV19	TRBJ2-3	CASSIDREDTQYF
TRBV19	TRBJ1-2	CASSQYRAGSNYGYTF
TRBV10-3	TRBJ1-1	CATLGAGGFMNTEAFF
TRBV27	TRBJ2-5	CASSLSNSGATQYF
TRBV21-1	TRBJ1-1	CASSNTGGNTEAFF
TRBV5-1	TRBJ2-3	CASSRTSASTDTQYF
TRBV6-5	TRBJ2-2	CASSYGGRPNTRELFF
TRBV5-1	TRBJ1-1	CASSPGGGGRGTEAFF
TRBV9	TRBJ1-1	CASSATQNTEAFF
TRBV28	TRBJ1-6	CASSLIRFGDSYNSPLHF
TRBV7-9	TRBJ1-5	CASSLSGQSNQPQHF
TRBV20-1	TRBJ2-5	CSASSADQETQYF
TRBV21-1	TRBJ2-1	CASTNPGLVHEQFF